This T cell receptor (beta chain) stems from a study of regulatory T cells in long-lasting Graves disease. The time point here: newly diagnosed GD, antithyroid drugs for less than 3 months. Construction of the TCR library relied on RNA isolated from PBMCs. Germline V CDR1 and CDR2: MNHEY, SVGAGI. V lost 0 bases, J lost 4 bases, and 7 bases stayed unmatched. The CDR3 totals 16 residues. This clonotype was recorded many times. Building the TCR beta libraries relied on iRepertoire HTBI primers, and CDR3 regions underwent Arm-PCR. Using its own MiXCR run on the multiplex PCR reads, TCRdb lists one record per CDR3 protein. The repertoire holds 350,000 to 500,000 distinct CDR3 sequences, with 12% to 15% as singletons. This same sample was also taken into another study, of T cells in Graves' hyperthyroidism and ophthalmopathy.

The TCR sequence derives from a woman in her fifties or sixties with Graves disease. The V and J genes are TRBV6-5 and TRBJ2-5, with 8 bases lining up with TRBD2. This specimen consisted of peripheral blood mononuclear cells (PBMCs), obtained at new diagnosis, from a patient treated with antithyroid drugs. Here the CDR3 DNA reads TGTGCCAGCAGTTACTCGGGAGCACTAGCGGTAGAGACCCAGTACTTC. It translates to CASSYSGALAVETQYF.